A single sample gave rise to the 7 T cell receptor beta chains below, sequenced in a study of draining lymph node invasion in breast cancer. Memory conventional CD4 T cells were sorted as CD4+ CD45RA- CD25- cells. TCRdb reanalysed the bulk RNA-seq reads using MiXCR and keeps one entry per CDR3 protein. The table records around 3,500 distinct CDR3 sequences, about 73% of them present only once. Sequencing was done on a sample of sorted memory CD4+ effector T cells from a lymph node. The receptors were gathered from a female donor with luminal breast cancer.

The rearrangement joins TRBV6-1 to TRBJ2-7; unclear D gene. The ends were cut back, 5 bases at V and 0 bases at J, with 8 bases in the middle. This CDR3 is built from 13 residues. Germline V gene lookup returns CDR1 MNHNS and CDR2 SASEGT. The CDR3 DNA is TGTGCCAGCAGTACCCTGCACTCCTACGAGCAGTACTTC. This translates into CASSTLHSYEQYF.

The chain uses TRBV20-1 and TRBJ2-1, with 13 positions matching TRBD2. Germline V gene lookup returns CDR1 DFQATT and CDR2 SNEGSKA (reference sequence). The V and J ends lost 3 bases and 4 bases, in that order; junction bases with no gene match: 3. This CDR3 spans 15 amino acids. The CDR3 DNA sequence: TGCAGTGCTAGCCAGACTAGCGGGGGGTACAATGAGCAGTTCTTC. It encodes CSASQTSGGYNEQFF.

This clonotype showed up just once. V is TRBV6-2 or TRBV6-3 and J is TRBJ2-7, with 7 nucleotides matching TRBD2. The CDR3 covers 16 residues. Germline CDR1 MNHEY, CDR2 SVGEGT. The V segment lost 4 bases and the J segment 3 bases; nucleotides outside the gene matches: 12. DNA of the CDR3: TGTGCCAGCAGTTGGGCCCGGGGCGGGAGTAACTACGAGCAGTACTTC. Protein: CASSWARGGSNYEQYF.

In its sample, this clonotype was seen a few times. The V and J genes are TRBV5-1 and TRBJ2-1, with a weak D call TRBD2 (5 bases). V lost 2 bases, J lost 5 bases, and 17 bases lay in between. This CDR3 contains 16 residues. Germline V lookup: CDR1 SGHRS, CDR2 YFSETQ. The CDR3 reads CASSFKPQRFNNEQFF. The DNA of the CDR3 is TGCGCCAGCAGCTTCAAGCCCCAGCGGTTCAACAATGAGCAGTTCTTC. Drawing the rest from reference TRBV5-1 and TRBJ2-1, the complete variable domain is KAGVTQTPRYLIKTRGQQVTLSCSPISGHRSVSWYQQTPGQGLQFLFEYFSETQRNKGNFPGRFSGRQFSNSRSEMNVSTLELGDSALYLCASSFKPQRFNNEQFFGPGTRLTVL.

V and J are TRBV6-2 or TRBV6-3 and TRBJ2-5, with a possible D match to TRBD2 (6 bases). Looked up from germline, CDR1 is MNHEY and CDR2 is SVGEGT. The length of the CDR3 is 13 residues. V gave up 2 bases and J gave up 5 bases, with 9 bases separating them. The CDR3 region is CASSYKGGETQYF. The CDR3 DNA follows: TGTGCCAGCAGTTACAAGGGAGGTGAGACCCAGTACTTC.

The V gene is TRBV4-2, the J gene TRBJ1-1; D perhaps matches TRBD1 (5 bases). CDR1 LGHNA and CDR2 YNFKEQ come from the germline V gene. There are 15 residues in the CDR3. V gave up 4 bases and J gave up 4 bases, with 16 bases separating them. CDR3 in DNA: TGTGCCAGCAGCCGATTTGGGGGTAGCAGCACTGAAGCTTTCTTT. Its translation: CASSRFGGSSTEAFF.

CDR3 DNA: TGTGCCAGCTCACCACTTAAGGTCGTAAATAACTATGGCTACACCTTC. Protein: CASSPLKVVNNYGYTF. The genes are TRBV18 and TRBJ1-2; no clear D gene. This CDR3 is built from 16 residues. The ends were cut back, 1 base at V and 1 base at J, with 13 bases in the middle. Germline V lookup: CDR1 KGHSH, CDR2 LQKENI.